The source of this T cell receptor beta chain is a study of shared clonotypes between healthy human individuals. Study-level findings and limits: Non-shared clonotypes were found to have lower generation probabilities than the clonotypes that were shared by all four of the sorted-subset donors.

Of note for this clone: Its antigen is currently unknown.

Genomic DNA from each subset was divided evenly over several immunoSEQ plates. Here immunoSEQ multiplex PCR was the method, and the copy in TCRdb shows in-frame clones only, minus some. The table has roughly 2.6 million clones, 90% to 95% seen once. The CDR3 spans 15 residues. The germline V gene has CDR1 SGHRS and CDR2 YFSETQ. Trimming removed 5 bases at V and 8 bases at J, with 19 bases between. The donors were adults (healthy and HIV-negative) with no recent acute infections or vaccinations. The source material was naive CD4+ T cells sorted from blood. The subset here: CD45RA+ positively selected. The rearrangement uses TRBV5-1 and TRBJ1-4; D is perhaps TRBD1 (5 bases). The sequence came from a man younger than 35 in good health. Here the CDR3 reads CASSLGRTEGEKLFF. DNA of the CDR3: TGCGCCAGCAGTCTGGGAAGGACCGAGGGGGAAAAACTGTTTTTT.